A single TCR beta chain is shown here with its context. The sample comes from a study of cytomegalovirus exposure and HLA in healthy donors. The PCR contained 60 Vbeta and 13 Jbeta primers. TCRdb's copy holds only in-frame clones and misses some; the assay was immunoSEQ multiplex PCR. In all, the sample yields roughly 200,000 clones. V lost 0 bases to trimming and J lost 3 bases; unmatched junction nucleotides: 6. This CDR3 spans 17 amino acids. Germline V lookup: CDR1 LNHNV, CDR2 YYDKDF (reference sequence). The chain is built from TRBV15 and TRBJ1-5; TRBD1 matches 9 bases. The sequenced sample consisted of PBMCs. This sequence originates from a man aged 25 to 40 in good health and CMV-seronegative. CDR3 sequence: CATSRDRQGGPNQPQHF. As DNA, the CDR3 is TGTGCCACCAGCAGAGATCGACAGGGGGGGCCCAATCAGCCCCAGCATTTT.